Listed below are T cell receptor beta chains from one sample, sequenced in a study of T cells after yellow fever vaccination. TCRdb processed the 5' RACE reads anew with MiXCR; each CDR3 protein has one entry. In the table there are 500,000 to 650,000 distinct CDR3 sequences, approximately 13% of which are singletons. The specimen was PBMCs, collected on the day of the yellow fever booster vaccination. These receptors were collected from a man between 25 and 39 years old who received the YFV17D yellow fever vaccine. Both conserved end residues are part of each CDR3. The D gene is left open where the match is weak. Clone size is shown for a subset of rows, as once, few, many or a class of expanded clone.

J: TRBJ2-7; size: NA; V: TRBV20-1; D: NA; CDR3: CSAEFPGFFEQYF; DNA: TGCAGTGCTGAGTTTCCAGGGTTTTTCGAGCAGTACTTC
J: TRBJ2-2; size: few; V: TRBV20-1; D: NA; CDR3: CSAGTPGELFF; DNA: TGCAGTGCCGGGACTCCCGGGGAGCTGTTTTTT
J: TRBJ2-1; size: few; V: TRBV14; D: TRBD2; CDR3: CASGLGDEQFF; DNA: TGTGCCAGCGGACTAGGGGATGAGCAGTTCTTC
J: TRBJ2-1; size: few; V: TRBV7-6; D: TRBD2; CDR3: CASSLLGTSGSHEQFF; DNA: TGTGCCAGCAGCTTATTAGGGACTAGCGGGAGTCATGAGCAGTTCTTC
J: TRBJ2-7; size: once; V: TRBV20-1; D: NA; CDR3: CSARDQEEDSYEQYF; DNA: TGCAGTGCTAGAGATCAGGAAGAAGACTCCTACGAGCAGTACTTC
J: TRBJ2-7; size: NA; V: TRBV6-2/TRBV6-3; D: NA; CDR3: CASSYGDGDQGSYEQYF; DNA: TGTGCCAGCAGTTACGGTGACGGAGATCAAGGGTCCTACGAGCAGTACTTC
J: TRBJ2-3; size: NA; V: TRBV5-6; D: TRBD2; CDR3: CASSPWRGLSGSVSTDTQYF; DNA: TGTGCCAGCAGCCCGTGGAGGGGTTTGAGCGGGAGCGTATCAACAGATACGCAGTATTTT
J: TRBJ1-1; size: many; V: TRBV5-5; D: NA; CDR3: CASSPGGRRTEAFF; DNA: TGTGCCAGCAGCCCGGGCGGGCGGCGGACTGAAGCTTTCTTT
J: TRBJ2-1; size: NA; V: TRBV20-1; D: TRBD2; CDR3: CSARAGLAIRSSYNEQFF; DNA: TGCAGTGCTAGAGCGGGACTAGCGATAAGAAGCTCCTACAATGAGCAGTTCTTC
J: TRBJ2-5; size: NA; V: TRBV20-1; D: TRBD2; CDR3: CSARLPGLAGGETQYF; DNA: TGCAGTGCTAGACTTCCGGGACTAGCGGGAGGAGAGACCCAGTACTTC
J: TRBJ2-2; size: NA; V: TRBV6-1; D: NA; CDR3: CASFKTGELFF; DNA: TGTGCCAGTTTTAAAACCGGGGAGCTGTTTTTT
J: TRBJ2-5; size: NA; V: TRBV20-1; D: NA; CDR3: CSARRDRRQETQYF; DNA: TGCAGTGCTAGACGCGACAGGAGACAAGAGACCCAGTACTTC
J: TRBJ2-7; size: NA; V: TRBV12-3/TRBV12-4; D: TRBD1; CDR3: CASSGTGEKDEQYF; DNA: TGTGCCAGCAGTGGAACAGGGGAGAAAGACGAGCAGTACTTC
J: TRBJ2-1; size: NA; V: TRBV29-1; D: NA; CDR3: CSVRTYNEQFF; DNA: TGCAGCGTCCGGACTTACAATGAGCAGTTCTTC
J: TRBJ2-1; size: few; V: TRBV7-6; D: TRBD1; CDR3: CASSLVPPGTGDVNEQFF; DNA: TGTGCCAGCAGCTTGGTCCCACCCGGGACAGGGGACGTCAATGAGCAGTTCTTC
J: TRBJ2-3; size: NA; V: TRBV29-1; D: NA; CDR3: CSVDPGQTWDF; DNA: TGCAGCGTTGATCCGGGACAAACTTGGGATTTT
J: TRBJ2-1; size: few; V: TRBV20-1; D: NA; CDR3: CSARISGRSSYNEQFF; DNA: TGCAGTGCTAGAATCAGCGGCCGGAGCTCCTACAATGAGCAGTTCTTC
J: TRBJ1-1; size: NA; V: TRBV20-1; D: NA; CDR3: CSAYFHHEAFF; DNA: TGCAGTGCTTACTTCCACCATGAAGCTTTCTTT
J: TRBJ2-2; size: NA; V: TRBV28; D: NA; CDR3: CASSFLAVPDRPF; DNA: TGTGCCAGCAGTTTCCTGGCTGTACCTGACAGGCCGTTT
J: TRBJ2-7; size: few; V: TRBV15; D: NA; CDR3: CATSRDRARSGEQYF; DNA: TGTGCCACCAGCAGAGATAGGGCAAGATCGGGGGAGCAGTACTTC
J: TRBJ2-3; size: NA; V: TRBV20-1; D: TRBD2; CDR3: CSASMSSGRADTQYF; DNA: TGCAGTGCTAGCATGTCTAGCGGGAGGGCAGATACGCAGTATTTT
J: TRBJ1-2; size: NA; V: TRBV12-3/TRBV12-4; D: NA; CDR3: CASSTRQYGKVGYTF; DNA: TGTGCCAGCAGTACCCGGCAGTATGGCAAGGTTGGCTACACCTTC
J: TRBJ2-3; size: NA; V: TRBV6-5; D: TRBD1; CDR3: CASSSYGTAASTDTQYF; DNA: TGTGCCAGCAGTTCCTATGGGACAGCAGCTAGCACAGATACGCAGTATTTT
J: TRBJ2-5; size: NA; V: TRBV20-1; D: NA; CDR3: CSASMGKVETQYF; DNA: TGCAGTGCTAGTATGGGGAAGGTAGAGACCCAGTACTTC
J: TRBJ2-7; size: few; V: TRBV19; D: TRBD1; CDR3: CASSSVRDRGSYEQYF; DNA: TGTGCCAGTAGTTCCGTCCGGGACAGGGGGTCCTACGAGCAGTACTTC
J: TRBJ2-5; size: NA; V: TRBV20-1; D: NA; CDR3: CSAREKRTSGETQYF; DNA: TGCAGTGCTAGAGAGAAAAGGACCAGCGGAGAGACCCAGTACTTC
J: TRBJ2-3; size: few; V: TRBV7-2; D: NA; CDR3: CASSSRMGTDTQYF; DNA: TGTGCCAGCAGCTCCCGGATGGGCACAGATACGCAGTATTTT
J: TRBJ2-1; size: few; V: TRBV5-1; D: TRBD2; CDR3: CASSLTSGKSYNEQFF; DNA: TGCGCCAGCAGCTTAACTAGCGGGAAATCCTACAATGAGCAGTTCTTC
J: TRBJ2-7; size: NA; V: TRBV7-2; D: NA; CDR3: CASSPDQIRQYF; DNA: TGTGCCAGCAGCCCAGACCAGATCAGGCAGTACTTC
J: TRBJ2-3; size: NA; V: TRBV7-2; D: TRBD2; CDR3: CASSRRGLAGGDTQYF; DNA: TGTGCCAGCAGCCGGCGGGGATTAGCGGGAGGAGATACGCAGTATTTT
J: TRBJ1-6; size: NA; V: TRBV7-2; D: TRBD1; CDR3: CASRQGTGPSPLHF; DNA: TGTGCCAGCAGGCAAGGGACAGGACCCTCACCCCTCCACTTT
J: TRBJ2-3; size: NA; V: TRBV4-3; D: NA; CDR3: CASSPGGGYGTDTQYF; DNA: TGCGCCAGCAGCCCCGGTGGGGGGTATGGCACAGATACGCAGTATTTT
J: TRBJ1-1; size: many; V: TRBV5-1; D: NA; CDR3: CASTEGGGMNTEAFF; DNA: TGCGCCAGCACCGAGGGTGGGGGAATGAACACTGAAGCTTTCTTT
J: TRBJ2-1; size: many; V: TRBV5-1; D: TRBD2; CDR3: CASSQGTSGKVPNEQFF; DNA: TGCGCCAGCAGCCAGGGGACTAGCGGGAAGGTTCCAAATGAGCAGTTCTTC
J: TRBJ2-7; size: NA; V: TRBV6-1; D: TRBD1; CDR3: CASRIRQGSSYEQYF; DNA: TGTGCCAGCAGGATAAGACAGGGGAGCTCCTACGAGCAGTACTTC
J: TRBJ1-1; size: few; V: TRBV30; D: NA; CDR3: CAWSVWGVTEAFF; DNA: TGTGCCTGGAGCGTGTGGGGCGTCACTGAAGCTTTCTTT
J: TRBJ2-7; size: few; V: TRBV6-2/TRBV6-3; D: NA; CDR3: CASRDHVGQGSNEQYF; DNA: TGTGCCAGCAGGGACCACGTTGGCCAAGGGTCCAACGAGCAGTACTTC
J: TRBJ2-2; size: NA; V: TRBV6-1; D: NA; CDR3: CASSIGHRAAGELFF; DNA: TGTGCCAGCAGCATCGGCCACAGGGCCGCCGGGGAGCTGTTTTTT
J: TRBJ1-5; size: few; V: TRBV24-1; D: NA; CDR3: CATSDSTGSNQPQHF; DNA: TGTGCCACCAGTGACTCCACAGGGAGCAATCAGCCCCAGCATTTT
J: TRBJ2-3; size: many; V: TRBV3-1; D: NA; CDR3: CASSQHGIIASTDTQYF; DNA: TGTGCCAGCAGCCAACATGGTATAATAGCCTCCACAGATACGCAGTATTTT
J: TRBJ2-1; size: NA; V: TRBV5-1; D: TRBD2; CDR3: CASSSGRSYGNEQFF; DNA: TGCGCCAGCAGTAGCGGGAGAAGTTACGGGAATGAGCAGTTCTTC
J: TRBJ2-3; size: few; V: TRBV7-9; D: NA; CDR3: CASSLANLPPDTQYF; DNA: TGTGCCAGCAGCTTGGCTAACCTACCTCCAGATACGCAGTATTTT
J: TRBJ1-3; size: few; V: TRBV27; D: NA; CDR3: CASSLKGSGNTIYF; DNA: TGTGCCAGCAGTTTGAAAGGGTCTGGAAACACCATATATTTT
J: TRBJ1-2; size: few; V: TRBV7-9; D: NA; CDR3: CASSLQAGYTF; DNA: TGTGCCAGCAGCTTACAGGCTGGCTACACCTTC
J: TRBJ2-7; size: few; V: TRBV3-1; D: NA; CDR3: CASSAAGVTYEQYF; DNA: TGTGCCAGCAGCGCCGCAGGTGTTACCTACGAGCAGTACTTC
J: TRBJ2-1; size: many; V: TRBV6-2/TRBV6-3; D: NA; CDR3: CASSYYPVDEQFF; DNA: TGTGCCAGCAGTTACTACCCGGTGGATGAGCAGTTCTTC
J: TRBJ2-5; size: few; V: TRBV3-1; D: NA; CDR3: CASSQDLWQVLGQETQYF; DNA: TGTGCCAGCAGCCAAGATCTGTGGCAGGTTTTGGGGCAAGAGACCCAGTACTTC
J: TRBJ1-5; size: many; V: TRBV20-1; D: TRBD1; CDR3: CSAQTGWNQPQHF; DNA: TGCAGTGCTCAGACAGGGTGGAATCAGCCCCAGCATTTT
J: TRBJ1-2; size: NA; V: TRBV6-1; D: NA; CDR3: CAGVKDGANYGYTF; DNA: TGTGCCGGGGTCAAGGACGGAGCTAACTATGGCTACACCTTC
J: TRBJ2-6; size: NA; V: TRBV11-2; D: NA; CDR3: CASRYTGANVLTF; DNA: TGTGCCAGCAGGTATACTGGGGCCAACGTCCTGACTTTC
J: TRBJ2-3; size: NA; V: TRBV7-3; D: TRBD1; CDR3: CASSFRGPADTQYF; DNA: TGTGCCAGCAGCTTCAGGGGGCCCGCAGATACGCAGTATTTT
J: TRBJ2-5; size: NA; V: TRBV6-1; D: NA; CDR3: CASSESGQGRETQYF; DNA: TGTGCCAGCAGTGAAAGTGGGCAGGGGAGGGAGACCCAGTACTTC
J: TRBJ2-7; size: few; V: TRBV25-1; D: NA; CDR3: CASSEFLSGPNYEQYF; DNA: TGTGCCAGCAGTGAATTCCTCTCGGGACCGAACTACGAGCAGTACTTC
J: TRBJ2-1; size: NA; V: TRBV5-8; D: TRBD1; CDR3: CASSSLGQGSYNEQFF; DNA: TGTGCCAGCAGCTCCCTGGGACAGGGCTCCTACAATGAGCAGTTCTTC
J: TRBJ2-7; size: few; V: TRBV7-9; D: NA; CDR3: CASSLSRDSYEQYF; DNA: TGTGCCAGCAGCCTCTCCCGGGACTCCTACGAGCAGTACTTC
J: TRBJ2-3; size: NA; V: TRBV24-1; D: TRBD2; CDR3: CATSDLSGTSGTQYF; DNA: TGTGCCACCAGTGATTTGAGTGGGACTAGCGGTACGCAGTATTTT
J: TRBJ2-3; size: NA; V: TRBV28; D: NA; CDR3: CASTTPGDTDTQYF; DNA: TGTGCCAGCACCACCCCGGGGGACACAGATACGCAGTATTTT
J: TRBJ2-3; size: NA; V: TRBV12-3/TRBV12-4; D: NA; CDR3: CASSSPPGSTDTQYF; DNA: TGTGCCAGCAGTTCCCCCCCGGGAAGCACAGATACGCAGTATTTT
J: TRBJ2-6; size: few; V: TRBV7-3; D: TRBD1; CDR3: CASSMGQGAGANVLTF; DNA: TGTGCCAGCAGTATGGGACAGGGGGCTGGGGCCAACGTCCTGACTTTC
J: TRBJ2-4; size: NA; V: TRBV6-1; D: NA; CDR3: CASSEAGADKNIQYF; DNA: TGTGCCAGCAGTGAGGCGGGGGCTGACAAAAACATTCAGTACTTC